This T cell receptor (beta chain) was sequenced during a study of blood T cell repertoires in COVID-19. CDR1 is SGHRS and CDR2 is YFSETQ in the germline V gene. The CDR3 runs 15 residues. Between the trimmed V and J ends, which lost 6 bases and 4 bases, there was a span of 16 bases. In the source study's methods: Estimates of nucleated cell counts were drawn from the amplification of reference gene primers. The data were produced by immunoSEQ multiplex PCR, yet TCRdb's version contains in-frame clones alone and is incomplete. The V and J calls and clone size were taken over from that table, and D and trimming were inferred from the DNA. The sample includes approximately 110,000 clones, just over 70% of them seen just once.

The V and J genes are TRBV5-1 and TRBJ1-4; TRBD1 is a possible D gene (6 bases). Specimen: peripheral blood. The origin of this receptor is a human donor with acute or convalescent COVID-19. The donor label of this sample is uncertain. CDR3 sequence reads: CASKKNDRLNEKLFF. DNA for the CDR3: TGCGCCAGCAAGAAGAATGACAGGCTTAATGAAAAACTGTTTTTT.